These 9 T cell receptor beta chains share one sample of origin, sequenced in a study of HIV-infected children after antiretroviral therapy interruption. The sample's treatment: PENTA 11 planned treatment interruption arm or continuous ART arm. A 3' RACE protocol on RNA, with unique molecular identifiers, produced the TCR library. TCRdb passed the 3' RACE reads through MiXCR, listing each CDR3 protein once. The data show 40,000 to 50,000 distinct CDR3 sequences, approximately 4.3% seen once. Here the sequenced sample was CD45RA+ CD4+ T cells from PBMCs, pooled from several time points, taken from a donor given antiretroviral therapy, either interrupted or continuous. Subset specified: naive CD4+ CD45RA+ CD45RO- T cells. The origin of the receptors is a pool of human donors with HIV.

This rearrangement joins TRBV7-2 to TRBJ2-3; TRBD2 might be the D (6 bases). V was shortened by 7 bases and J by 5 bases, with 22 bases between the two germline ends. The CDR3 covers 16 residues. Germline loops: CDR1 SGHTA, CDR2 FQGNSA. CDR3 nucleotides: TGTGCCAGCATCCACGGGTGGACTACCGGCCGAGATACGCAGTATTTT. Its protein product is CASIHGWTTGRDTQYF. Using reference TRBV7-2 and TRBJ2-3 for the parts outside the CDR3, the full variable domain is GAGVSQSPSNKVTEKGKDVELRCDPISGHTALYWYRQSLGQGLEFLIYFQGNSAPDKSGLPSDRFSAERTGGSVSTLTIQRTQQEDSAVYLCASIHGWTTGRDTQYFGPGTRLTVL.

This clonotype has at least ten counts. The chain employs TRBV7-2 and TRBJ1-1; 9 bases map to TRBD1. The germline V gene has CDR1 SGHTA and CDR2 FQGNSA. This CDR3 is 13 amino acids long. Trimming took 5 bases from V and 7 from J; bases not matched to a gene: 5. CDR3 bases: TGTGCCAGCAGCGCACGGACAGGGGATGAAGCTTTCTTT. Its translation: CASSARTGDEAFF.

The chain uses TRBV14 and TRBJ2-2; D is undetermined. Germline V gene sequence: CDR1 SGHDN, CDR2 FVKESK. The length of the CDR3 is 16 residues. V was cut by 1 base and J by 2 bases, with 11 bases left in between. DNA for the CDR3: TGTGCCAGCAGCCAAGTTCGAGCCGGTAACACCGGGGAGCTGTTTTTT. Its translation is CASSQVRAGNTGELFF.

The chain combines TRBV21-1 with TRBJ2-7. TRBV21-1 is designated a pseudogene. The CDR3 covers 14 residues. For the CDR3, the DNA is TGTGCCAGCAGCAAAGGAGCCAAATACTACGAGCAGTACTTC. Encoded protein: CASSKGAKYYEQYF.

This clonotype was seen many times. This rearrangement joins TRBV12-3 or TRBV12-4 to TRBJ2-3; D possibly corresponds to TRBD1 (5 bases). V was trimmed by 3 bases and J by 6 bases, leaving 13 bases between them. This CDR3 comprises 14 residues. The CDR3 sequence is CASSFLGVADTQYF. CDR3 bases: TGTGCCAGCAGTTTCCTAGGGGTTGCCGATACGCAGTATTTT.

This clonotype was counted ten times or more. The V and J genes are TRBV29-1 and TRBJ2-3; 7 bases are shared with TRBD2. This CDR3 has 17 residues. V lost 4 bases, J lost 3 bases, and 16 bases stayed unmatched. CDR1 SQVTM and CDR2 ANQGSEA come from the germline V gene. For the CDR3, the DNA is TGCAGCGTTGGGTCCTCGACGGGGGAGGGGTTAACAGATACGCAGTATTTT. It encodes CSVGSSTGEGLTDTQYF.

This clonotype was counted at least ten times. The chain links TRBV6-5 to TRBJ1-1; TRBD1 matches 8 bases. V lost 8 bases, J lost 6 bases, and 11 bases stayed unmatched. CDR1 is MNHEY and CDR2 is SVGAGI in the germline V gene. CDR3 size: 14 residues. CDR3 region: CASQSGGGIAEAFF. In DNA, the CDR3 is TGTGCCAGCCAGTCAGGGGGCGGAATCGCTGAAGCTTTCTTT.

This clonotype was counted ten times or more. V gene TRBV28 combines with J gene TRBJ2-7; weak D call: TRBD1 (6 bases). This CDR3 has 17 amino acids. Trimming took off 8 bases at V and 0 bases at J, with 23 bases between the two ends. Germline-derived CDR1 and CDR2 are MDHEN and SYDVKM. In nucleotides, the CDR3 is TGTGCCAGCCTACTGAACTCAGGGGCCCCAAGCTCCTACGAGCAGTACTTC. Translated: CASLLNSGAPSSYEQYF.

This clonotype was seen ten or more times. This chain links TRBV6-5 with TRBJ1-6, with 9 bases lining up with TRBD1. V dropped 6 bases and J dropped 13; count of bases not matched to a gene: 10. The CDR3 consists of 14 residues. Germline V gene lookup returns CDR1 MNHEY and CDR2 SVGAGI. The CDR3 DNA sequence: TGTGCCAGCAGGGACAGGGGAGGTGTAGCTCCCCTCCACTTT. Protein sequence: CASRDRGGVAPLHF.